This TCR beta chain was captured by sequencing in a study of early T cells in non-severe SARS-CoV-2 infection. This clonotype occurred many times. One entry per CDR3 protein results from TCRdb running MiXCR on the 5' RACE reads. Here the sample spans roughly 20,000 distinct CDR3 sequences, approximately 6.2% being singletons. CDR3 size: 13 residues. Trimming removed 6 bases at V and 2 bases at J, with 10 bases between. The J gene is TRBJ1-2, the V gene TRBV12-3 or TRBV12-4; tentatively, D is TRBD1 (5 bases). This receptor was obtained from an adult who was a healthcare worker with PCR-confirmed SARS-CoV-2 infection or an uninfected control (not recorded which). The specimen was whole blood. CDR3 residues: CASSLGTNYGYTF. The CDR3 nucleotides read TGTGCCAGCAGCCTAGGGACCAACTATGGCTACACCTTC.